The 19 T cell receptor beta chains below come from one sample, sequenced in a study of technical replicates of blood from a handful of donors. The protocol was immunoSEQ multiplex PCR, while the TCRdb copy is restricted to in-frame clones and leaves out a portion. The sample holds about 85,000 clones, about 95% seen once. What was sequenced was T cells isolated from PBMCs. These receptors all come from a human donor in good health.

The chain combines TRBV14 with TRBJ1-1; no firm D call. Looked up from germline, CDR1 is SGHDN and CDR2 is FVKESK. CDR3 size: 13 residues. V lost 4 bases to trimming and J lost 4 bases, with 10 bases between them. The CDR3: CASSPRAGTEAFF. CDR3 DNA sequence: TGTGCCAGCAGCCCCCGCGCGGGCACTGAAGCTTTCTTT.

The chain uses TRBV11-2 and TRBJ2-2; TRBD1 matches 9 bases. V shed 5 bases and J 6 bases; nucleotides not matched to a gene: 10. CDR1 and CDR2 (germline): SGHAT, FQNNGV. CDR3 length: 16 amino acids. This CDR3 is CASSRRGTGLAGELFF. The CDR3, as DNA: TGTGCCAGCAGCCGACGCGGGACAGGGCTAGCCGGGGAGCTGTTTTTT.

The CDR3: CASVPTWAPYEQYF. In DNA form, the CDR3 reads TGTGCCAGCGTCCCAACGTGGGCTCCCTACGAGCAGTACTTC. The chain uses TRBV6-1 and TRBJ2-7; D uncertain. The CDR3 runs to 14 residues. The V end was cut by 8 bases, the J end by 2 bases, with 16 bases between. CDR1 MNHNS and CDR2 SASEGT come from the germline V gene.

The rearrangement links TRBV4-1 to TRBJ2-1; 8 nucleotides line up with TRBD2. Looked up from germline, CDR1 is MGHRA and CDR2 is YSYEKL. The CDR3 length is 15 residues. After removal of 1 base from V and 8 bases from J, the junction contained 7 bases not matched to a gene. CDR3 coding DNA: TGCGCCAGCAGCCAAGTGTCGGGGGGGCGGGATGAGCAGTTCTTC. Translation: CASSQVSGGRDEQFF.

The chain combines TRBV25-1 with TRBJ2-7; 9 bases map to TRBD1. CDR3 length equals 14 residues. J gave up 5 bases and V 3 bases, and 5 bases lay outside the gene matches. Germline CDR1 MGHDK, CDR2 SYGVNS. CDR3 DNA: TGTGCCAGCAGTGAGCGGACAGGGGTCCACGAGCAGTACTTC. Amino acids: CASSERTGVHEQYF.

V is TRBV19 and J is TRBJ2-1; D ambiguous. The germline V gene encodes CDR1 LNHDA and CDR2 SQIVND (reference sequence). The CDR3 is 11 amino acids. The V gene lost 1 base and the J gene lost 7 bases, with 2 bases spanning the gap. CDR3 region: CASSIVNEQFF. The CDR3 DNA reads TGTGCCAGTAGTATAGTAAATGAGCAGTTCTTC.

The gene calls are TRBV5-4 and TRBJ2-7; 7 nucleotides align to TRBD2. J lost 5 bases, V lost 2 bases, and 1 base had no gene match. The CDR3 runs to 12 residues. The germline V gene encodes CDR1 SGHNT and CDR2 YYREEE (reference sequence). The CDR3 reads CASSLGRDEQYF. As DNA, the CDR3 is TGTGCCAGCAGCTTAGGGAGGGACGAGCAGTACTTC. Full variable domain (remainder filled in from reference TRBV5-4 and TRBJ2-7): ETGVTQSPTHLIKTRGQQVTLRCSSQSGHNTVSWYQQALGQGPQFIFQYYREEENGRGNFPPRFSGLQFPNYSSELNVNALELDDSALYLCASSLGRDEQYFGPGTRLTVT.

In nucleotides, the CDR3 is TGTGCCAGCAGCGCCCACGGCAGGGGCCTCGTTAATGAAAAACTGTTTTTT. Its protein product is CASSAHGRGLVNEKLFF. The chain uses TRBV21-1 and TRBJ1-4; TRBD1 is taken as the D call from the table, unchecked against the DNA. TRBV21-1 is classified as a pseudogene. The CDR3 is 17 residues long.

The rearrangement joins TRBV28 to TRBJ1-2, with unresolved D. This CDR3 comprises 10 residues. The V end lost 8 bases, the J end lost 6 bases, and 7 bases lay between the germline ends. Per germline, CDR1 MDHEN and CDR2 SYDVKM. The CDR3 spells CASGADGYTF. CDR3 nucleotide sequence: TGTGCCAGCGGAGCTGATGGCTACACCTTC.

The chain combines TRBV6-5 with TRBJ2-2, with 10 nucleotides matching TRBD2. Germline CDR1 is MNHEY and CDR2 is SVGAGI. J was trimmed by 4 bases and V by 4 bases; bases with no gene match: 6. CDR3 length: 16 amino acids. The DNA for the CDR3 is TGTGCCAGCAGTTCGAAACTAGCGGGGCTCACCGGGGAGCTGTTTTTT. Its protein is CASSSKLAGLTGELFF.

The CDR3 protein is CAWKIGTANEKLFF. In nucleotides, the CDR3 is TGTGCCTGGAAAATCGGGACAGCTAATGAAAAACTGTTTTTT. The chain couples TRBV30 to TRBJ1-4, with 7 bases fitting TRBD1. CDR3 length: 14 residues. CDR1 GTSNPN and CDR2 SVGIG come from the germline V gene (reference sequence). Losses at the gene ends were 4 bases for V and 3 bases for J; bases not matched to a gene: 5.

The chain couples TRBV18 to TRBJ2-6, with 9 bases identical to TRBD1. CDR1 and CDR2 (germline): KGHSH, LQKENI. The CDR3 is made up of 17 amino acids. The V segment lost 0 bases and the J segment 4 bases; nucleotides outside the gene matches: 4. The CDR3 is CASSPPGQGAGANVLTF. The DNA of the CDR3 is TGTGCCAGCTCACCACCGGGACAGGGTGCAGGGGCCAACGTCCTGACTTTC.

The rearrangement links TRBV7-9 to TRBJ2-7; no reliable D call. The CDR3 length is 13 residues. The germline V and J ends were trimmed by 4 bases and 5 bases, with 12 bases remaining between them. Germline V gene lookup returns CDR1 SEHNR and CDR2 FQNEAQ (reference sequence). The CDR3 DNA sequence: TGTGCCAGCAGCTCCCCCCCCGGTCACGAGCAGTACTTC. The encoded protein is CASSSPPGHEQYF.

The gene calls are TRBV5-5 and TRBJ2-7, with D maybe TRBD2 (6 bases). This CDR3 contains 14 residues. V lost 6 bases and J 1 base, leaving 14 bases between the germline ends. The germline V gene encodes CDR1 SGHKS and CDR2 YYEKEE (reference sequence). CDR3 nucleotide sequence: TGTGCCAGCAACCCACCAAGCGGGTCCTACGAGCAGTACTTC. It is translated as CASNPPSGSYEQYF. Variable domain in full (rest from reference TRBV5-5 and TRBJ2-7): DAGVTQSPTHLIKTRGQQVTLRCSPISGHKSVSWYQQVLGQGPQFIFQYYEKEERGRGNFPDRFSARQFPNYSSELNVNALLLGDSALYLCASNPPSGSYEQYFGPGTRLTVT.

J is TRBJ2-3 and V is TRBV7-2; 14 bases are a match to TRBD2. Germline loops: CDR1 SGHTA, CDR2 FQGNSA. V shed 4 bases and J 0 bases; nucleotides not matched to a gene: 0. The CDR3 contains 16 residues. The CDR3 coding sequence is TGTGCCAGCAGCTGGACTAGCGGGGGGAGCACAGATACGCAGTATTTT. Amino acids: CASSWTSGGSTDTQYF. The whole variable domain, remainder taken from reference TRBV7-2 and TRBJ2-3, is GAGVSQSPSNKVTEKGKDVELRCDPISGHTALYWYRQSLGQGLEFLIYFQGNSAPDKSGLPSDRFSAERTGGSVSTLTIQRTQQEDSAVYLCASSWTSGGSTDTQYFGPGTRLTVL.

The chain has TRBV27 and TRBJ1-1; TRBD1 matches at 9 bases. The CDR3 covers 15 residues. The V segment lost 4 bases and the J segment 0 bases; nucleotides outside the gene matches: 3. Germline lookup yields CDR1 MNHEY and CDR2 SMNVEV (reference sequence). CDR3 region: CASSWTGVMNTEAFF. As DNA, the CDR3 is TGTGCCAGCAGTTGGACAGGGGTAATGAACACTGAAGCTTTCTTT.

The gene calls are TRBV7-9 and TRBJ1-6; D is perhaps TRBD1 (6 bases). Germline lookup yields CDR1 SEHNR and CDR2 FQNEAQ (reference sequence). CDR3 length equals 15 residues. Trimming took 1 base from V and 5 from J, leaving 9 bases between them. CDR3: CASSLEGTHNSPLHF. The DNA for the CDR3 is TGTGCCAGCAGCTTAGAAGGGACACATAATTCACCCCTCCACTTT.

J is TRBJ2-7 and V is TRBV6-5; D might be TRBD1 (6 bases). Germline CDR1 MNHEY, CDR2 SVGAGI. V was trimmed by 1 base and J by 4 bases, leaving 17 bases between them. The CDR3 is 16 amino acids. CDR3 protein: CASSYWSLDRDYEQYF. In DNA form, the CDR3 reads TGTGCCAGCAGTTACTGGAGCTTGGACAGAGATTACGAGCAGTACTTC.

This clone was detected a few times. Other DNA sequences in the same sample also yield this CDR3. The rearrangement uses TRBV5-1 and TRBJ1-1; the D gene is possibly TRBD1 (5 bases). CDR1 SGHRS and CDR2 YFSETQ come from the germline V gene. The CDR3 runs 14 residues. V lost 0 bases, J lost 1 base, and 7 bases lay in between. The CDR3 is CASSLGQSNTEAFF. The CDR3 region has the DNA TGCGCCAGCAGCTTGGGACAGTCGAACACTGAAGCTTTCTTT.